These T cell receptor beta chains were read from a single sample in a study of human T cells and chemical hapten exposure. TCRdb processed the RACE reads anew with MiXCR; each CDR3 protein has one entry. The table has approximately 400,000 distinct CDR3 sequences, approximately 5.1% seen once; the top ten hold just over 2.5%. Here the sequenced sample was whole blood, taken in connection with sensitization to the hapten diphenylcyclopropenone (DPC). The receptors were gathered from a woman aged 45-65 years with alopecia areata. Some clones in this sample may be carry-over from other donors' samples. CDR3s include the opening cysteine and the closing phenylalanine or tryptophan. A D gene is named only where the DNA matches it firmly. Clone sizes are given selectively: once, few, many, or a class where the clone is expanded.

j_call,v_call,clone_size,d_call,cdr3_aa,cdr3_nt
TRBJ2-7,TRBV28,few,NA,CASSLRTVSYEQYF,TGTGCCAGCAGTCTACGGACAGTCTCCTACGAGCAGTACTTC
TRBJ2-1,TRBV6-6,many,NA,CASSYGRSEQFF,TGTGCCAGCAGTTACGGCCGGAGTGAGCAGTTCTTC
TRBJ2-1,TRBV5-1,few,TRBD2,CASSPRGLAGALYNEQFF,TGCGCCAGCAGCCCAAGAGGACTAGCGGGGGCCCTCTACAATGAGCAGTTCTTC
TRBJ2-1,TRBV6-2/TRBV6-3,NA,NA,CASSPLGAVYNEQFF,TGTGCCAGCAGCCCACTTGGGGCCGTCTACAATGAGCAGTTCTTC
TRBJ2-1,TRBV7-9,NA,NA,CASTLSGGRAHNEQFF,TGTGCCAGCACTCTCTCGGGTGGGAGAGCCCACAATGAGCAGTTCTTC
TRBJ2-1,TRBV4-3,few,NA,CASSQAWPSSYNEQFF,TGCGCCAGCAGCCAAGCGTGGCCGAGCTCCTACAATGAGCAGTTCTTC
TRBJ1-1,TRBV24-1,NA,NA,CATSDGEGTEAFF,TGTGCCACCAGTGACGGTGAGGGGACTGAAGCTTTCTTT
TRBJ2-2,TRBV4-3,few,TRBD2,CASSRVAGDGGELFF,TGCGCCAGCAGCCGGGTAGCGGGAGATGGCGGGGAGCTGTTTTTT
TRBJ1-5,TRBV20-1,many,NA,CSARDGVGNQPQHF,TGCAGTGCTAGGGACGGGGTAGGCAATCAGCCCCAGCATTTT
TRBJ2-2,TRBV19,NA,NA,CASSRGDGNTGELFF,TGTGCCAGTAGTAGGGGGGACGGGAACACCGGGGAGCTGTTTTTT
TRBJ1-1,TRBV5-1,few,NA,CASSLNEDTLGAFF,TGCGCCAGCAGCTTGAACGAGGACACCCTAGGGGCTTTCTTT
TRBJ1-1,TRBV15,few,NA,CATSWENTEAFF,TGTGCCACCAGCTGGGAAAACACTGAAGCTTTCTTT
TRBJ2-3,TRBV28,many,NA,CARGGAGLNTDTQYF,TGTGCCAGAGGGGGAGCGGGACTAAACACAGATACGCAGTATTTT
TRBJ2-5,TRBV6-2/TRBV6-3,few,NA,CASYTGGLRTQYF,TGTGCCAGTTATACGGGCGGATTGCGGACCCAGTACTTC
TRBJ2-1,TRBV5-5,many,NA,CASSLASAHEQFF,TGTGCCAGCAGCTTGGCCTCAGCACATGAGCAGTTCTTC
TRBJ1-1,TRBV6-6,few,TRBD1,CASSTTGTGGNTEAFF,TGTGCCAGCAGTACAACGGGGACAGGGGGGAACACTGAAGCTTTCTTT
TRBJ2-1,TRBV29-1,NA,NA,CSVDLVAANEQFF,TGCAGCGTTGATTTGGTAGCGGCCAATGAGCAGTTCTTC
TRBJ1-1,TRBV11-2,few,NA,CASSGEQRMNTEAFF,TGTGCCAGCAGCGGTGAACAGCGCATGAACACTGAAGCTTTCTTT
TRBJ2-4,TRBV29-1,NA,NA,CSVRRTSQDIQYF,TGCAGCGTCCGACGAACTAGCCAGGACATTCAGTACTTC
TRBJ2-7,TRBV6-5,few,NA,CASSYPDSPKQYF,TGTGCCAGCAGTTACCCCGACTCTCCGAAGCAGTACTTC
TRBJ2-1,TRBV29-1,many,NA,CSVEVRRVGDNEQFF,TGCAGCGTTGAAGTGAGGAGGGTGGGTGACAATGAGCAGTTCTTC
TRBJ1-2,TRBV5-1,NA,TRBD1,CASRSGDSNYGYTF,TGCGCCAGCAGAAGTGGGGACAGTAACTATGGCTACACCTTC
TRBJ2-6,TRBV5-6,NA,TRBD1,CASSKQGSGANVLTF,TGTGCCAGCAGCAAACAGGGGTCTGGGGCCAACGTCCTGACTTTC
TRBJ1-1,TRBV7-9,many,NA,CASSLAGAREAFF,TGTGCCAGCAGCTTGGCGGGGGCGAGAGAAGCTTTCTTT
TRBJ2-7,TRBV6-5,many,NA,CASSYSYGGNYEQYF,TGTGCCAGCAGTTACTCGTACGGAGGTAACTACGAGCAGTACTTC
TRBJ1-2,TRBV12-3/TRBV12-4,NA,NA,CASRLSAGRTYGYTF,TGTGCCAGCAGGCTCTCGGCAGGGAGGACCTATGGCTACACCTTC
TRBJ2-3,TRBV5-6,NA,NA,CASSLDRLGQDTQYF,TGTGCCAGCAGCCTCGACCGGCTTGGGCAAGATACGCAGTATTTT
TRBJ2-1,TRBV11-2,few,TRBD2,CASSSLAGMYNEQFF,TGTGCCAGCAGCTCGCTAGCGGGGATGTACAATGAGCAGTTCTTC
TRBJ2-7,TRBV30,NA,TRBD1,CAWSEVIGQGHF,TGTGCCTGGAGCGAGGTTATCGGACAGGGGCATTTC
TRBJ2-1,TRBV28,many,NA,CASSIEAGNEQFF,TGTGCCAGCAGTATAGAGGCCGGCAATGAGCAGTTCTTC
TRBJ2-2,TRBV2,few,NA,CAIPFGGATGELFF,TGTGCCATCCCCTTTGGGGGAGCCACCGGGGAGCTGTTTTTT
TRBJ2-4,TRBV9,many,NA,CASSVGTGEAKNIQYF,TGTGCCAGCAGCGTAGGAACGGGGGAGGCCAAAAACATTCAGTACTTC
TRBJ1-4,TRBV20-1,few,NA,CSAPGQSTNEKLFF,TGCAGTGCCCCTGGACAGTCAACTAATGAAAAACTGTTTTTT
TRBJ2-2,TRBV3-1,few,NA,CASSRDFGGRGTGELFF,TGTGCCAGCAGCCGAGATTTCGGGGGGCGAGGAACCGGGGAGCTGTTTTTT
TRBJ1-1,TRBV11-2,few,NA,CASSLDRSAFF,TGTGCCAGCAGCTTAGATCGCTCAGCTTTCTTT
TRBJ2-7,TRBV6-5,many,NA,CASSYGSGPYEQYF,TGTGCCAGCAGTTACGGATCGGGGCCCTACGAGCAGTACTTC
TRBJ2-7,TRBV2,NA,NA,CASFTTHQGYEQYF,TGTGCCAGCTTCACGACACACCAGGGCTACGAGCAGTACTTC
TRBJ2-3,TRBV7-6,many,NA,CASSLVAAASTDTQYF,TGTGCCAGCAGCTTAGTAGCGGCTGCTAGCACAGATACGCAGTATTTT
TRBJ1-1,TRBV6-2/TRBV6-3,many,NA,CASTLTLQGTEAFF,TGTGCCAGCACCCTGACACTCCAGGGGACTGAAGCTTTCTTT
TRBJ1-4,TRBV29-1,few,NA,CSVFRGSEKLFF,TGCAGCGTCTTCCGGGGGAGTGAAAAACTGTTTTTT
TRBJ2-2,TRBV28,few,NA,CASSFYGDSTGELFF,TGTGCCAGCAGTTTCTATGGGGATAGCACCGGGGAGCTGTTTTTT
TRBJ1-5,TRBV6-1,NA,NA,CASSEASGISNQPQHF,TGTGCCAGCAGTGAAGCGTCGGGGATTAGCAATCAGCCCCAGCATTTT
TRBJ2-3,TRBV27,few,NA,CASSLGGPSPADTQYF,TGTGCCAGCAGTTTAGGGGGACCTAGCCCGGCAGATACGCAGTATTTT
TRBJ1-2,TRBV29-1,many,NA,CSVEESGYTF,TGCAGCGTTGAAGAGTCCGGCTACACCTTC
TRBJ2-3,TRBV7-2,few,TRBD2,CASSLVVLAGSDTQYF,TGTGCCAGCAGCTTAGTTGTACTAGCGGGATCAGATACGCAGTATTTT
TRBJ2-2,TRBV11-2,many,TRBD2,CASSPGTSGGDGGELFF,TGTGCCAGCAGCCCCGGGACTAGCGGGGGCGATGGCGGGGAGCTGTTTTTT
TRBJ2-2,TRBV10-3,many,NA,CAIGVSNTGELFF,TGTGCCATCGGGGTTTCGAACACCGGGGAGCTGTTTTTT
TRBJ2-2,TRBV11-2,NA,NA,CASSPPRAGELFF,TGTGCCAGCAGCCCCCCCAGGGCCGGGGAGCTGTTTTTT